The present T cell receptor (beta chain) was sequenced within a study of blood T cell repertoires in COVID-19. TCRdb's copy holds only in-frame clones and misses some; the assay was immunoSEQ multiplex PCR. The data show over 100,000 clones, with more than 75% seen just once and approximately 26% held by the top ten. The CDR3 is 15 amino acids. Germline V gene sequence: CDR1 LGHDT, CDR2 YNNKEL (reference sequence). Trimming stripped 1 base from V and 7 bases from J, with 14 bases between. V and J are TRBV3-1 (or the pseudogene TRBV3-2) and TRBJ1-5; D may be TRBD1 (5 bases). This receptor was taken from a man in his fifties or sixties with acute or convalescent COVID-19. Sequenced input: peripheral blood. Here the CDR3 DNA reads TGTGCCAGCAGCCAAGCCCCAGGGTCCCAGCAGCCCCAGCATTTT. Amino acids: CASSQAPGSQQPQHF.